The 6 T cell receptor beta chains in this list originate from one sample, sequenced in a study of cytomegalovirus exposure and HLA in healthy donors. The table came from immunoSEQ multiplex PCR; TCRdb's copy has only in-frame clones and leaves some out. The sample records 150,000 to 170,000 clones, 86% being singletons. Specimen: PBMCs. The receptors originated from a young man in good health and CMV-seropositive.

The chain has TRBV7-8 and TRBJ1-1, with D perhaps matching TRBD1 (6 bases). V dropped 8 bases and J dropped 4 bases, with 14 bases sitting between them. This CDR3 comprises 13 residues. Germline-derived CDR1 and CDR2 are SGHVS and FQNEAQ. The CDR3 reads CASGQKGVTEAFF. The CDR3 bases are TGTGCCAGCGGGCAGAAGGGGGTCACTGAAGCTTTCTTT.

This chain joins TRBV7-2 and TRBJ2-5; 9 bases map to TRBD1. Looked up from germline, CDR1 is SGHTA and CDR2 is FQGNSA. J lost 5 bases, V lost 5 bases, and 3 bases had no gene match. The CDR3 covers 13 residues. CDR3: CASSPDRGETQYF. CDR3 nucleotide sequence: TGTGCCAGCAGCCCCGACAGGGGGGAGACCCAGTACTTC.

Remarks on this clone: A read error is possible here, since a much larger clone lies one base away. The chain is built from TRBV5-4 and TRBJ1-2, with D possibly matching TRBD1 (5 bases). This CDR3 contains 13 residues. From germline, CDR1 is SGHNT and CDR2 YYREEE (reference sequence). V lost 0 bases, J lost 4 bases, and 7 bases lay in between. CDR3 in amino acids: CASSLEGVYGYTF. The DNA for the CDR3 is TGTGCCAGCAGCTTGGAAGGGGTCTATGGCTACACCTTC. The full variable domain, in which reference TRBV5-4 and TRBJ1-2 provide the parts outside the CDR3, is ETGVTQSPTHLIKTRGQQVTLRCSSQSGHNTVSWYQQALGQGPQFIFQYYREEENGRGNFPPRFSGLQFPNYSSELNVNALELDDSALYLCASSLEGVYGYTFGSGTRLTVV.

At least ten counts were recorded for this clone. The gene calls are TRBV5-1 and TRBJ2-7, with D tentatively TRBD2 (6 bases). CDR1 and CDR2 (germline): SGHRS, YFSETQ. Deletions cut 2 bases from V and 3 bases from J, with 18 bases between. This CDR3 has 16 residues. In DNA form, the CDR3 reads TGCGCCAGCAGCTTAGGTAAGGAGGGCCTTATCTACGAGCAGTACTTC. It is translated as CASSLGKEGLIYEQYF.

The rearrangement uses TRBV7-2 and TRBJ2-5, with 7 bases aligning to TRBD2. With 5 bases clipped from V and 4 bases from J, the junction kept 13 bases outside the gene matches. Per germline, CDR1 SGHTA and CDR2 FQGNSA. This CDR3 has 16 residues. The CDR3 here is CASSLEGRLAVETQYF. DNA for the CDR3: TGTGCCAGCAGCCTAGAGGGCCGACTAGCCGTAGAGACCCAGTACTTC.

The chain joins TRBV4-3 to TRBJ2-1, with 10 bases matching TRBD2. V was pared by 1 base and J by 9 bases, with 3 bases of the junction left unmatched. The CDR3 loop spans 14 amino acids. Germline CDR1 is LGHNA and CDR2 is YSLEER. The CDR3 coding sequence is TGCGCCAGCAGCCAAGTCCCTAGCGGGGGTGAGCAGTTCTTC. Encoded protein: CASSQVPSGGEQFF.